Described below is a single T cell receptor beta chain sequence and its context. Antigen unknown. This record comes from a study of shared clonotypes between healthy human individuals. Findings and caveats of the study: The expectation was that sequencing depth would affect clonotype sharing among donors.

Germline lookup yields CDR1 SGHDT and CDR2 YYEEEE. V gave up 4 bases and J gave up 3 bases, with 14 bases separating them. The CDR3 contains 14 residues. Assay used: immunoSEQ multiplex PCR; TCRdb lists only in-frame clones, some missing. The sample comprises about 2.3 million clones, 90% to 95% of which are singletons, and 0.39% rests with the top ten. This sequence joins TRBV5-6 and TRBJ2-7; D is undetermined. This sequence originates from a man aged 18 to 30 in good health. Some clones in this sample may be carry-over from other donors' samples. Material: naive CD4+ T cells from PBMCs. The subset is: CD45RA+ positively selected. Here the CDR3 DNA reads TGTGCCAGCAGCCCTGAAACTCGCCTCTACGAGCAGTACTTC. It translates to CASSPETRLYEQYF.